This TCR beta chain was recovered during a study of CD8+ T cells in alopecia areata. Across the whole study: Treated patients were given oral tofacitinib, which was dosed at 5 to 10 mg twice daily.

The germline V and J ends were trimmed by 3 bases and 9 bases, with 15 bases remaining between them. This CDR3 comprises 13 residues. CDR1 is GTSNPN, CDR2 SVGIG, per germline (reference sequence). Extraction and reverse transcription of RNA yielded cDNA as the sequencing template. Sequenced by immunoSEQ multiplex PCR; TCRdb stores in-frame clones only, minus some. In the table there are 150,000 to 200,000 clones, about three fifths of which are singletons. Treatment given: oral pan-JAK inhibitor, 5-10 mg twice daily. Samples from alopecia areata patients were lesional scalp punch biopsies and peripheral blood.

This specimen was CD4+ T cells sorted from blood, taken at week 4, from a patient treated with tofacitinib. The rearrangement uses TRBV30 and TRBJ2-1; possible D gene TRBD1, 6 bases. The TCR was taken from a human donor with alopecia areata. The DNA for the CDR3 is TGTGCCTGGAGGGACAGCCTTCCCAGTGAGCAGTTCTTC. Amino acid sequence: CAWRDSLPSEQFF.